In its sample, the clone carrying this TCR beta chain was seen a few times. Assay: immunoSEQ multiplex PCR; the TCRdb copy retains only in-frame clones and omits some. The sample consists of almost 80,000 clones, roughly four fifths of them appearing once. The data originate from a study of blood T cell repertoires in COVID-19. The CDR3 has 14 amino acids. Deletions cut 0 bases from V and 9 bases from J, with 12 bases between. The germline CDR1 and CDR2 sequences are KGHSH and LQKENI. This clonotype was obtained from a woman between 70 and 85 years old with acute or convalescent COVID-19. This chain connects TRBV18 to TRBJ2-1; D might be TRBD2 (5 bases). The source material was peripheral blood. The CDR3 spells CASSPPGMKGEQFF. The CDR3 DNA sequence: TGTGCCAGCTCACCACCCGGGATGAAGGGTGAGCAGTTCTTC. Based on the CDR3 plus reference TRBV18 and TRBJ2-1, the full variable domain is NAGVMQNPRHLVRRRGQEARLRCSPMKGHSHVYWYRQLPEEGLKFMVYLQKENIIDESGMPKERFSAEFPKEGPSILRIQQVVRGDSAAYFCASSPPGMKGEQFFGPGTRLTVL.